The rows below give T cell receptor beta chains drawn from one sample of a study of OX40 agonist ivuxolimab in advanced cancers. TCRdb's copy holds only in-frame clones and misses some; the assay was immunoSEQ multiplex PCR. The sample lists 150,000 to 190,000 clones; approximately 94% were seen once. Sequencing used CD4+ or CD8+ T cells sorted from blood, obtained in a trial of the OX40 agonist ivuxolimab. These receptors were collected from an adult with an advanced solid tumor such as melanoma, head and neck, liver or kidney cancer. The conserved cysteine and the conserved F or W are not part of the CDR3 here.

>TRBJ1-1|TRBV15
ATSRSRTEAF
>TRBJ2-7|TRBV9
ASSQRGGQLPYEQY
>TRBJ2-3|TRBV10-1
ASSDGAVTDTQY
>TRBJ2-3|TRBV9
ASSVVAHTDTQY
>TRBJ2-5|TRBV7-2
ASSFNPRETQY
>TRBJ1-2|TRBV7-2
ASSKGDREYFGYT
>TRBJ1-4|TRBV7-2
ASSLGSGTPNEKLF
>TRBJ2-5|TRBV7-2
ASSAREYQETQY
>TRBJ2-7|TRBV10-3
AIRPRGFEDEQY
>TRBJ2-1|TRBV19
ASTPGAGSYNEQF
>TRBJ1-3|TRBV9
ASSVGSRSEPGNTIY
>TRBJ2-2|TRBV6-4
ASSGETGPTGELF
>TRBJ2-1|TRBV18
ASSAAPGPYNEQF
>TRBJ1-5|TRBV27
ASSLSGTGGFQPQH
>TRBJ1-4|TRBV19
ASSPRARTGDGKLF
>TRBJ2-7|TRBV6-5
ASSQLQGAQQY
>TRBJ2-7|TRBV10-1
ASSKATSGEQY
>TRBJ2-7|TRBV10-1
ASSDRQGSYEQY
>TRBJ2-7|TRBV5-1
ASSLSQGGYEQY
>TRBJ1-2|TRBV4-3
ASSPILTGLGYT
>TRBJ2-7|TRBV18
ASSPVAGVAPYEQY
>TRBJ1-1|TRBV13
ASSLDERTGLEAF
>TRBJ2-2|TRBV5-1
ASSLPGGDTGELF
>TRBJ2-3|TRBV5-8
ASPHGVGAGDTQY
>TRBJ1-3|TRBV9
ASSVRAPGNTIY
>TRBJ2-2|TRBV5-5
ASSLGDRVKFGNTGELF
>TRBJ1-2|TRBV5-1
ASREGTGGVYGYT
>TRBJ1-5|TRBV6-1
ASVIYGGAKPQH
>TRBJ2-5|TRBV2
ASSQQETQY
>TRBJ2-5|TRBV28
ASSLYRDPED
>TRBJ2-2|TRBV19
ASRTGRRGFTGELF
>TRBJ2-1|TRBV5-1
ASSVGTSPYNEQF
>TRBJ2-5|TRBV19
ASRPSGTRATQY
>TRBJ1-4|TRBV19
ASSTRQHTRTNEKLF
>TRBJ2-7|TRBV14
ASSQELGAPEY
>TRBJ2-1|TRBV10-3
AISARTGSHSYEQF
>TRBJ2-2|TRBV25-1
ASSGFRGPHGVTGELF
>TRBJ2-7|TRBV19
ASSIMGIGRGDEQY
>TRBJ2-3|TRBV7-3
ASSESRTQY
>TRBJ2-7|TRBV28
ASSFPGVLYEQY
>TRBJ2-7|TRBV2
ASTRGGYEQY
>TRBJ2-5|TRBV20-1
SASTHETQY
>TRBJ1-2|TRBV5-6
ASSLMGAGGYT
>TRBJ2-7|TRBV7-9
ASSFVQGPYEQY
>TRBJ1-4|TRBV18
ASSPGEGEKLF
>TRBJ2-1|TRBV11-2
ASSHPLLSGKLYNEQF
>TRBJ2-2|TRBV6-6
ASSYGATGELF
>TRBJ1-5|TRBV9
ASSVGRQTNQPQH
>TRBJ1-4|TRBV7-9
ASSFWGTNEKLF
>TRBJ2-7|TRBV5-8
ASSRTYEQY
>TRBJ1-5|TRBV28
ASSIETGWASNQPQH
>TRBJ1-4|TRBV2
ASRIYSGEKLF
>TRBJ1-1|TRBV7-9
ASSIDRGFAEAF
>TRBJ2-3|TRBV7-2
ASSLTTKDRGGTQY